The present T cell receptor (beta chain) was sequenced within a study of T cell repertoires in aging, cancer and after chemotherapy. Study at large: Six age groups, ranging from 30 or younger to 70 or older, included the donors. Study-level findings and limits: Untreated cancer patients had significantly lower blood TCR diversity than age-matched healthy donors. Across the chemotherapy interval, each cancer cohort showed higher median generation probability, suggesting thymic rebound. In healthy donors, age-related TCR diversity loss mainly reflected lost richness.

TRB rearrangements spanning V, D and J were amplified using mixed TRB-A/B primers. TCRdb itself ran the multiplex PCR reads through MiXCR, one entry per CDR3 protein. This sample has 5,000 or so distinct CDR3 sequences, with roughly 21% found just once. Amplification of TCR beta used genomic DNA extracted from peripheral blood. Germline loops: CDR1 SNHLY, CDR2 FYNNEI. The CDR3 extends over 12 amino acids. V gave up 4 bases and J gave up 5 bases, with 8 bases separating them. Turning to this clonotype: No antigen is known for it.

Sequencing was performed on blood. The chain couples TRBV2 to TRBJ2-5; the D is unclear. The sequence was collected from a human donor in good health. The donor label of this sample is uncertain. As DNA, the CDR3 is TGTGCCAGCAGTGTTTGGGGTGAGACCCAGTACTTC. Protein product: CASSVWGETQYF. The variable domain in full, with the rest retrieved from reference TRBV2 and TRBJ2-5, is EPEVTQTPSHQVTQMGQEVILRCVPISNHLYFYWYRQILGQKVEFLVSFYNNEISEKSEIFDDQFSVERPDGSNFTLKIRSTKLEDSAMYFCASSVWGETQYFGPGTRLLVL.